Presented here are 28 T cell receptor beta chains from one specimen sequenced in a study of blood T cells in healthy people across ages. The authors ran a second PCR of roughly 7 to 11 cycles using a sample-barcoded 5' primer and a J-beta primer mix. TCRdb itself ran the 5' RACE reads through MiXCR, one entry per CDR3 protein. The sample comprises 870,000 or so distinct CDR3 sequences, around 30% of which are singletons, and roughly 17% rests with the top ten. Sequencing was performed on blood. These receptors were obtained from an elderly woman in good health.

This clonotype was picked up a small number of times. V is TRBV20-1 and J is TRBJ2-3; D remains ambiguous. Between the trimmed V and J ends, which lost 0 bases and 5 bases, there was a span of 12 bases. The CDR3 extends over 14 amino acids. CDR1 is DFQATT, CDR2 SNEGSKA, per germline (reference sequence). CDR3 nucleotide sequence: TGCAGTGCTAGAGAGCGAAAGATACGAGATACGCAGTATTTT. Encoded protein: CSARERKIRDTQYF.

The table lists this clonotype with a count of one. A much larger clone differs by one base, so this may be a read error. The chain joins TRBV20-1 to TRBJ1-2, with a weak D call TRBD1 (5 bases). This CDR3 comprises 12 residues. In germline, CDR1 is DFQATT, CDR2 SNEGSKA (reference sequence). The CDR3 DNA reads as TGCAGTGCTGGAGACAGAAACTATGGCTACATCTTC. Protein: CSAGDRNYGYIF.

This clonotype has at least ten counts. This chain links TRBV7-2 with TRBJ2-3; the D gene could be TRBD1 or TRBD2 (5 bases each). V was cut by 0 bases and J by 4 bases, with 17 bases left in between. The CDR3 runs to 17 residues. Germline V lookup: CDR1 SGHTA, CDR2 FQGNSA. CDR3 sequence (DNA): TGTGCCAGCAGCTTAGCCGGGGCAGTTCGAACGGCAGATACGCAGTATTTT. It is translated as CASSLAGAVRTADTQYF.

V usage is TRBV10-3 and J usage is TRBJ1-1; the match to TRBD1 covers 8 bases. This CDR3 is built from 15 residues. Per germline, CDR1 ENHRY and CDR2 SYGVKD. V dropped 6 bases and J dropped 3; count of bases not matched to a gene: 9. In DNA, the CDR3 is TGTGCCATCAGCCGGACAGGGAAGTCCGACACTGAAGCTTTCTTT. This gives the protein CAISRTGKSDTEAFF.

This clonotype showed up many times. CDR3 sequence reads: CASSPIQGASYEQYF. CDR3 DNA sequence: TGTGCCAGTAGTCCAATACAGGGGGCCTCATACGAGCAGTACTTC. This sequence joins TRBV19 and TRBJ2-7; 9 nucleotides line up with TRBD1. Germline CDR1 is LNHDA and CDR2 is SQIVND (reference sequence). With V trimmed by 5 bases and J by 4 bases, 9 bases remained unmatched. This CDR3 region has 15 residues. Variable domain in full (rest from reference TRBV19 and TRBJ2-7): DGGITQSPKYLFRKEGQNVTLSCEQNLNHDAMYWYRQDPGQGLRLIYYSQIVNDFQKGDIAEGYSVSREKKESFPLTVTSAQKNPTAFYLCASSPIQGASYEQYFGPGTRLTVT.

This clonotype was found many times. This chain uses TRBV7-9 with TRBJ1-4; 7 nucleotides align to TRBD1. Per the germline V gene, CDR1 is SEHNR and CDR2 is FQNEAQ (reference sequence). The V gene end was trimmed by 5 bases and the J gene end by 2 bases; junction bases not matched to a gene: 5. The CDR3 spans 15 residues. The CDR3 is CASSPSGQTNEKLFF. CDR3 sequence (DNA): TGTGCCAGCAGCCCCTCGGGACAGACTAATGAAAAACTGTTTTTT.

This clonotype was detected many times. This rearrangement joins TRBV4-3 to TRBJ2-1; 12 nucleotides agree with TRBD2. Looked up from germline, CDR1 is LGHNA and CDR2 is YSLEER. The J segment lost 5 bases and the V segment lost 4 bases, leaving 21 bases of the junction unmatched. The length of the CDR3 is 21 residues. The CDR3 here is CASSRAYNLAGGPPRDNEQFF. The CDR3 DNA follows: TGCGCCAGCAGCCGGGCCTATAACCTAGCGGGGGGGCCTCCTAGAGACAATGAGCAGTTCTTC.

This clonotype occurred a few times. The chain employs TRBV30 and TRBJ1-5; D ambiguous. This CDR3 comprises 14 residues. V was clipped by 2 bases and J by 6 bases, with 14 bases between them. Germline-derived CDR1 and CDR2 are GTSNPN and SVGIG (reference sequence). The CDR3: CAWSRGGGSQPQHF. Here the CDR3 DNA reads TGTGCCTGGAGTCGGGGTGGAGGAAGTCAGCCCCAGCATTTT.

Of note for this clonotype: One junction end does not reproduce the germline sequence, and a read error may be involved. This chain links TRBV10-3 with TRBJ2-1, with TRBD2 matching over 7 bases. There are 15 residues in the CDR3. The germline gives CDR1 ENHRY, CDR2 SYGVKD. The CDR3 DNA sequence: TGTGCCGTCAGTGTGGGGACTACAAGAAACAATGAGCAGTTCTTC. Its protein is CAVSVGTTRNNEQFF.

This clonotype was recorded at least ten times. This chain connects TRBV6-1 to TRBJ2-1; D not certain. CDR3 size: 15 residues. V was shortened by 6 bases and J by 3 bases, with 15 bases between the two germline ends. Germline V gene data show CDR1 as MNHNS and CDR2 as SASEGT. The CDR3 DNA follows: TGTGCCAGCAGACAACTCCATCCGAGCTACAATGAGCAGTTCTTC. Translated: CASRQLHPSYNEQFF.

The chain is built from TRBV12-3 or TRBV12-4 and TRBJ1-6; D not resolved. The CDR3 spans 16 residues. Trimming stripped 6 bases from V and 7 bases from J, with 19 bases between. In nucleotides, the CDR3 is TGTGCCAGCAGGATCCGAACAATCGAAGGGAATTCACCCCTCCACTTT. Protein product: CASRIRTIEGNSPLHF.

This clonotype has a count of ten or more. The rearrangement joins TRBV28 to TRBJ2-7; possibly TRBD2 for D (6 bases). V shed 7 bases and J shed 2 bases, with 18 bases lying between them. Germline CDR1 and CDR2: MDHEN and SYDVKM. The CDR3 has 15 residues. The CDR3 sequence is CASNISPRGTYEQYF. The DNA of the CDR3 is TGTGCCAGCAACATCAGTCCCCGGGGGACCTACGAGCAGTACTTC.

This chain uses TRBV21-1 with TRBJ2-7; no DNA check was done on the table's D call, TRBD2. TRBV21-1 is a listed pseudogene. The CDR3 contains 14 residues. CDR3 protein: CASSKWPRAYEQYF. CDR3 bases: TGTGCCAGCAGCAAATGGCCGAGGGCGTACGAGCAGTACTTC.

This clonotype has ten or more counts. The chain couples TRBV20-1 to TRBJ1-2; 8 bases are shared with TRBD1. The trim removed 2 bases at V and 4 bases at J, leaving 21 bases unmatched. The CDR3 runs to 19 residues. CDR1 and CDR2 from the germline V gene are DFQATT and SNEGSKA (reference sequence). DNA for the CDR3: TGCAGTGCTAGATCTCGTACAGGGGGAACGGTGAATAGGGGCTATGGCTACACCTTC. Translated: CSARSRTGGTVNRGYGYTF.

This clonotype appeared many times. The chain couples TRBV20-1 to TRBJ2-1, with 7 bases that match TRBD1. CDR1 and CDR2 from the germline V gene are DFQATT and SNEGSKA (reference sequence). J was trimmed by 4 bases and V by 0 bases; bases with no gene match: 3. This CDR3 spans 14 amino acids. CDR3: CSARDRGTYNEQFF. The CDR3 coding sequence is TGCAGTGCTAGAGACAGGGGGACGTACAATGAGCAGTTCTTC.

Many counts were recorded for this clonotype. This chain connects TRBV2 to TRBJ2-5; tentatively, D is TRBD1 (6 bases). Germline CDR1 reads SNHLY; CDR2 reads FYNNEI. Trimming removed 4 bases at V and 5 bases at J, with 14 bases between. The CDR3 has 14 residues. CDR3 nucleotide sequence: TGTGCCAGCAGTGTGAACAGGGACCGGGAGACCCAGTACTTC. It translates to CASSVNRDRETQYF.

This clonotype occurred many times. This could be a read error, since a much larger clone is one nucleotide away. The chain combines TRBV7-2 with TRBJ1-2, with a weak D call TRBD1 (5 bases). The V and J ends lost 5 bases and 2 bases respectively, with 18 bases between them. In germline, CDR1 is SGHTA, CDR2 FQGNSA. The CDR3 spans 16 residues. The CDR3 region is CASSGRSGGPNYGYTF. In DNA form, the CDR3 reads TGTGCCAGCAGCGGAAGAAGCGGGGGACCCAACTATGGCTACACCTTC.

The V call is TRBV20-1, the J call TRBJ2-1; 11 bases map to TRBD2. CDR1 is DFQATT, CDR2 SNEGSKA, per germline (reference sequence). V shed 2 bases, J shed 6 bases, and the junction held 6 bases outside the gene matches. The CDR3 is 15 amino acids. In DNA, the CDR3 is TGCAGTGCTAGAACGACTAGCGGGGCCTTCAATGAGCAGTTCTTC. It encodes CSARTTSGAFNEQFF.

This clonotype was observed a handful of times. This chain links TRBV3-1 with TRBJ2-1, with D perhaps matching TRBD1 or TRBD2 (5 bases each). Germline V gene data show CDR1 as LGHDT and CDR2 as YNNKEL (reference sequence). Trimming took off 4 bases at V and 0 bases at J, with 10 bases between the two ends. This CDR3 has 15 amino acids. CDR3 residues: CASSRRGASYNEQFF. CDR3 in DNA: TGTGCCAGCAGCCGCCGAGGGGCCTCCTACAATGAGCAGTTCTTC.

Ten or more counts support this clonotype. The chain has TRBV29-1 and TRBJ2-1; D may be TRBD1 (5 bases). The CDR3 has 14 amino acids. Per germline, CDR1 SQVTM and CDR2 ANQGSEA. Trimming cost V 7 bases and J 9 bases, with 22 bases left between them. CDR3 amino acids: CSGIRVFRTREQFF. The CDR3 DNA follows: TGCAGCGGAATCAGGGTTTTTCGGACACGTGAGCAGTTCTTC.

Many counts were recorded for this clonotype. This sequence joins TRBV7-8 and TRBJ2-7, with 14 positions matching TRBD2. The CDR3 length is 18 residues. J was trimmed by 2 bases and V by 0 bases; bases with no gene match: 6. CDR1 and CDR2 (germline): SGHVS, FQNEAQ. The CDR3 sequence: CASSLAGLAGAGTYEQYF. The CDR3 coding sequence is TGTGCCAGCAGCTTAGCGGGACTAGCGGGGGCCGGCACCTACGAGCAGTACTTC.

This clonotype was detected ten times or more. The chain couples TRBV9 to TRBJ2-5, with D unresolved. This CDR3 spans 15 amino acids. V lost 4 bases, J lost 0 bases, and 13 bases lay in between. Germline V gene lookup returns CDR1 SGDLS and CDR2 YYNGEE. The CDR3 reads CASSPHRVNQETQYF. In DNA, the CDR3 is TGTGCCAGCAGCCCGCACCGGGTGAACCAAGAGACCCAGTACTTC.

The CDR3 DNA reads TGTGCCAGCAGTGAATCCACCAGCCTCGCCGAATATGAAAAACTGTTTTTT. The encoded protein is CASSESTSLAEYEKLFF. The chain employs TRBV25-1 and TRBJ1-4; no clear D. V was clipped by 1 base and J by 6 bases, with 18 bases between them. The germline V gene has CDR1 MGHDK and CDR2 SYGVNS. The length of the CDR3 is 17 residues.

This clonotype has only a few counts. Possible read error: a much larger clone is one base away. The J gene is TRBJ2-1, the V gene TRBV20-1; the D is unclear. The CDR3 is 14 residues long. Germline V gene sequence: CDR1 DFQATT, CDR2 SNEGSKA (reference sequence). Between the trimmed V and J ends, which lost 6 bases and 7 bases, there was a span of 19 bases. CDR3 DNA: TGCAGTGCCAGTTCTGGGGAAATCTGGAATGAGCAGTTCTTC. Translation: CSASSGEIWNEQFF.

This chain links TRBV6-2 or TRBV6-3 with TRBJ2-1, with a tentative D call TRBD2 (5 bases). This CDR3 contains 13 residues. V lost 7 bases and J lost 3, with 10 bases in between. Germline V gives CDR1 MNHEY, CDR2 SVGEGT. CDR3 coding DNA: TGTGCCAGCAACCTGGAGGACTACAATGAGCAGTTCTTC. Residues: CASNLEDYNEQFF.

V gene TRBV20-1 combines with J gene TRBJ2-3, with a tentative D call TRBD2 (5 bases). The germline CDR1 and CDR2 sequences are DFQATT and SNEGSKA (reference sequence). CDR3 size: 16 residues. Trimming took off 6 bases at V and 0 bases at J, with 19 bases between the two ends. The CDR3 coding sequence is TGCAGTGCCCCCAAGGGAGCCCCCGCAAGCACAGATACGCAGTATTTT. Translation gives CSAPKGAPASTDTQYF.

This clonotype occurred a few times. The CDR3 spells CASSLVFQAPGTGELFF. CDR3 bases: TGCGCCAGCAGCTTGGTGTTCCAGGCTCCGGGGACCGGGGAGCTGTTTTTT. The chain combines TRBV5-1 with TRBJ2-2; D might be TRBD2 (5 bases). The CDR3 covers 17 residues. Trimming left V 0 bases short and J 5 bases short, with 17 bases between. The V gene's germline CDR1 is SGHRS and CDR2 YFSETQ.

This clonotype turned up a few times. One base away lies a much larger clone, so this may be a sequencing read error. The V gene is TRBV20-1, the J gene TRBJ2-7; D is perhaps TRBD1 (7 bases). CDR1 is DFQATT, CDR2 SNEGSKA, per germline (reference sequence). The CDR3 spans 12 residues. Trimming removed 5 bases from V and 2 bases from J, with 10 bases in between. The CDR3 region is CSAGGGTYEQYF. CDR3 bases: TGCAGTGCTGGAGGGGGCACCTACGAGCAGTACTTC.